This T cell receptor (beta chain) was recorded in a study of response to subunit inactivated influenza vaccine. Findings of the study overall: Authors proposed each seasonal influenza vaccination draws in few new T cells.

From the RT-PCR reads, TCRdb called clonotypes with MiXCR, one entry per CDR3 protein. The sample records about 830,000 distinct CDR3 sequences, 18% being singletons. Concerning this clonotype itself: Its cognate antigen is unknown.

The CDR3 totals 14 residues. V shed 5 bases and J shed 5 bases, with 16 bases lying between them. Germline V gene lookup returns CDR1 SGHDT and CDR2 YYEEEE. The TCR sequence derives from a man in his forties or fifties who received an inactivated influenza vaccine. The chain combines TRBV5-6 with TRBJ1-2; D ambiguous. Sample: PBMCs from blood, taken roughly 5 days after vaccination. This CDR3 is CASRAWVALYGYTF. CDR3 nucleotides: TGTGCCAGCAGAGCGTGGGTGGCCCTTTATGGCTACACCTTC.